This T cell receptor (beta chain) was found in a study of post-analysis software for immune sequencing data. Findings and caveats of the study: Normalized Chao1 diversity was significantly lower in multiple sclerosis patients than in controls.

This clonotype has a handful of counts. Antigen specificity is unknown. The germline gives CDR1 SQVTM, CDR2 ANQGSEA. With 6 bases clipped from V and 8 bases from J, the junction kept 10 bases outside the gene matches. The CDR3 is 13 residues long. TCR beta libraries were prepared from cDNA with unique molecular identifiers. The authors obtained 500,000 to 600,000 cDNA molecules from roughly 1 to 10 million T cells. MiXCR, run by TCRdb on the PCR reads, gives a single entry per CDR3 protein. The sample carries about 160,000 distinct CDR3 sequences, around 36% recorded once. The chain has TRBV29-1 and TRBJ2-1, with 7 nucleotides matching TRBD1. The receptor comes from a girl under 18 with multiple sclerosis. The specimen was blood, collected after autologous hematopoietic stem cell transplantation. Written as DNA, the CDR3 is TGCAGCGTAGCTACGGACAGGTACGATGAGCAGTTCTTC. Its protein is CSVATDRYDEQFF.